This T cell receptor beta chain was identified in a study of identical twins (dated by TCRdb to about 2016). Notes on the research overall: TCR alpha and beta repertoires from monozygotic twins, unrelated adults of various ages and cord blood were deep-sequenced to test whether fetal clonotypes persist. To rule out contamination, the twin experiments were replicated at different times with different library preparation protocols. General conclusions and limits of the study: In monozygotic twins, out-of-frame TCR alpha sharing was systematically underestimated by recombination models, although the models agreed with sharing between unrelated individuals. Fewer insertions were carried by abundant cord blood beta clonotypes; a weaker similar trend was observed in young adult naive repertoires, while no such trend was observed in memory repertoires. Compared with coincidental sharing between unrelated individuals, out-of-frame TCR alpha sequences shared between twins showed an excess of sequences with low generation probability. Excess twin sharing in beta out-of-frame sequences was weaker because fewer shared sequences lowered the signal-to-noise ratio. Because the same donors could not be followed over many years, the conclusions relied on cross-sectional statistical analysis. Invariant T cells such as MAIT and iNKT could partly confound zero-insertion analyses, although diverse VJ usage argued against such confounding for most clonotypes.

From the germline V gene (reference sequence), CDR1 is SGHKS and CDR2 is YYEKEE. V is trimmed back by 4 bases and J by 6 bases, and the junction contains 9 bases that no gene match accounts for. Counted from cysteine to phenylalanine, this CDR3 has 16 amino acids. Only the CDR3 portion is preserved as DNA: 48 bases, with reading frame beginning at the first base. The protocol used for the library was 5' RACE. These reads were obtained on an Illumina HiSeq 2000. Template switching added a universal primer binding site, and the final cDNA carried a unique molecular identifier that allowed TCR cDNA molecules to be counted accurately. First-strand cDNA for TCR alpha and beta chains was synthesized from specific primers in the conserved constant-segment region. To control for contamination, every cDNA library carried two barcodes: a SMART-Mk sample barcode plus Illumina barcodes. TruSeq adapter sequences and Illumina sample barcodes were added in two successive PCR steps. TCR alpha and beta cDNA libraries were sequenced on the Illumina HiSeq platform with custom primers. For the original study's pipeline: MiGEC was used to process raw reads and extract unique molecular identifiers, and MiXCR was used to find CDR3 positions. Recombination models were inferred per individual with the repgenHMM and IGoR tools using an EM algorithm. The analysis of shared clonotypes was done with the tcR package in R, with sharing normalized by the product of cloneset sizes. To study raw recombination free of thymic and clonal selection effects, out-of-frame nonproductive sequences were analyzed. The public reads were reprocessed in TCRdb via fastp at Q25 and MiXCR, keeping in-frame beta chains. For every CDR3 protein sequence, its rows merge into one entry that carries the most common genes and DNA. For this entry, the V and J calls and clone size follow TCRdb and not the study's own pipeline. This sample holds some 600,000 distinct CDR3 sequences; roughly 6.6% were observed only once. The ten most abundant clones make up around 1.6% of the sample.

On this clonotype: Its antigen is still unknown. No base-level quality is on record; no much larger clone is a single base apart.

Every donor in the study was a healthy Caucasian. Three pairs of female monozygotic twins, all aged roughly 18 to 30 years, made up the twin cohort. Peripheral blood mononuclear cells were the source from which RNA for the TCR libraries was isolated. This sample was shared with a second study, whose subject was yellow fever vaccine responses in identical twins. As the second publication notes: The T cell response to vaccination in identical twins was reported by the authors to appear partly convergent and partly personalized. The study precisely tracked vaccine-responding T cell clones in identical twins.

The receptor comes from a woman in her late teens or twenties in good health. Material: PBMCs. The chain links TRBV5-5 with TRBJ2-2; TRBD1 agrees with 10 junctional bases. The nucleotides read TGTGCCAGCAGCGGGGGACAGGGGCCGTTGGCCGGGGAGCTGTTTTTT. This codes for CASSGGQGPLAGELFF.